These T cell receptor beta chains were read from a single sample in a study of shared clonotypes between healthy human individuals. Only in-frame clones appear in the TCRdb table, and some are missing; sequencing was by immunoSEQ multiplex PCR. Seen here are 1,100,000 or so clones, approximately 78% observed once, and the top ten hold approximately 0.52%. Sequenced input: memory CD4+ T cells from PBMCs. The receptors originated from a man between 18 and 29 years old in good health. Some clones in this sample may be carry-over from other donors' samples. The CDR3 runs from the conserved cysteine through the conserved F or W. A D gene is named only where the DNA matches it firmly. Size tells how often a clone was seen (once, few, many) or the class of an expanded clone, and some rows leave it out.

J gene: TRBJ2-7
clone size: NA
D gene: NA
V gene: TRBV7-8
CDR3 protein: CASSLLANPYEQYF
CDR3 DNA: TGTGCCAGCAGCTTATTAGCAAATCCCTACGAGCAGTACTTC

J gene: TRBJ1-3
clone size: NA
D gene: NA
V gene: TRBV5-1
CDR3 protein: CASSLGISGNAIYF
CDR3 DNA: TGCGCCAGCAGCTTGGGTATCTCTGGAAACGCCATATATTTT

J gene: TRBJ2-3
clone size: NA
D gene: NA
V gene: TRBV18
CDR3 protein: CASSPPSPGGTDTQYF
CDR3 DNA: TGTGCCAGCTCACCCCCCTCCCCCGGGGGCACAGATACGCAGTATTTT

J gene: TRBJ2-5
clone size: few
D gene: NA
V gene: TRBV18
CDR3 protein: CASSTTEGTQYF
CDR3 DNA: TGTGCCAGCTCAACCACGGAAGGGACCCAGTACTTC

J gene: TRBJ2-7
clone size: NA
D gene: TRBD1
V gene: TRBV6-6
CDR3 protein: CASSSLGGPYEQYF
CDR3 DNA: TGTGCCAGCAGTTCCCTAGGGGGCCCCTACGAGCAGTACTTC

J gene: TRBJ2-2
clone size: once
D gene: NA
V gene: TRBV9
CDR3 protein: CASSVDRADTGELFF
CDR3 DNA: TGTGCCAGCAGCGTAGACAGGGCAGACACCGGGGAGCTGTTTTTT

J gene: TRBJ1-5
clone size: few
D gene: NA
V gene: TRBV21-1
CDR3 protein: CASSYRADSNQPQHF
CDR3 DNA: TGTGCCAGCAGTTACAGGGCCGATAGCAATCAGCCCCAGCATTTT

J gene: TRBJ1-2
clone size: NA
D gene: NA
V gene: TRBV7-9
CDR3 protein: CASSVGHSLGGYTF
CDR3 DNA: TGTGCCAGCAGCGTCGGACACTCGTTAGGTGGCTACACCTTC

J gene: TRBJ2-1
clone size: NA
D gene: NA
V gene: TRBV5-1
CDR3 protein: CASTLEGNSYNEQFF
CDR3 DNA: TGCGCCAGCACCTTGGAGGGAAACTCCTACAATGAGCAGTTCTTC

J gene: TRBJ1-5
clone size: NA
D gene: NA
V gene: TRBV28
CDR3 protein: CASSLRKYSNQPQHF
CDR3 DNA: TGTGCCAGCAGTTTACGTAAATATAGCAATCAGCCCCAGCATTTT

J gene: TRBJ2-1
clone size: NA
D gene: TRBD2
V gene: TRBV28
CDR3 protein: CASSPGPGTSGRINEQFF
CDR3 DNA: TGTGCCAGCAGTCCTGGACCCGGGACTAGCGGGAGAATCAATGAGCAGTTCTTC

J gene: TRBJ2-2
clone size: NA
D gene: NA
V gene: TRBV5-1
CDR3 protein: CASSLRRGLDTGELFF
CDR3 DNA: TGCGCCAGCAGCTTGCGGCGGGGGCTAGACACCGGGGAGCTGTTTTTT

J gene: TRBJ2-3
clone size: NA
D gene: TRBD2
V gene: TRBV27
CDR3 protein: CASSSIRSTSGRAEGITDTQYF
CDR3 DNA: TGTGCCAGCAGTTCAATACGTTCCACTAGCGGGAGGGCCGAGGGAATCACAGATACGCAGTATTTT

J gene: TRBJ2-2
clone size: NA
D gene: NA
V gene: TRBV9
CDR3 protein: CASSVLERAGELFF
CDR3 DNA: TGTGCCAGCAGCGTTCTGGAGCGGGCCGGGGAGCTGTTTTTT

J gene: TRBJ2-4
clone size: NA
D gene: NA
V gene: TRBV28
CDR3 protein: CASSFSPGLAKNIQYF
CDR3 DNA: TGTGCCAGCAGTTTCTCACCGGGACTAGCCAAAAACATTCAGTACTTC

J gene: TRBJ2-6
clone size: NA
D gene: NA
V gene: TRBV7-6
CDR3 protein: CASSVHIESHKVGPF
CDR3 DNA: TGTGCCAGCAGCGTACACATTGAATCTCACAAAGTCGGGCCTTTC

J gene: TRBJ2-6
clone size: NA
D gene: NA
V gene: TRBV12-5
CDR3 protein: CASGFLTGGGTLSYSGANVLTF
CDR3 DNA: TGTGCTAGTGGTTTCCTTACCGGTGGGGGGACACTTTCTTACTCTGGGGCCAACGTCCTGACTTTC

J gene: TRBJ2-1
clone size: NA
D gene: NA
V gene: TRBV28
CDR3 protein: CASSRLGNPLGPYNEQFF
CDR3 DNA: TGTGCCAGCAGTCGACTAGGAAACCCCCTTGGCCCTTACAATGAGCAGTTCTTC

J gene: TRBJ1-1
clone size: NA
D gene: NA
V gene: TRBV5-4
CDR3 protein: CASSDPSQGNTEAFF
CDR3 DNA: TGTGCCAGCAGCGACCCGAGTCAGGGGAACACTGAAGCTTTCTTT

J gene: TRBJ1-1
clone size: few
D gene: NA
V gene: TRBV5-1
CDR3 protein: CASSWGMGADLNTEAFF
CDR3 DNA: TGCGCCAGCAGCTGGGGGATGGGGGCAGACTTGAACACTGAAGCTTTCTTT

J gene: TRBJ2-7
clone size: NA
D gene: TRBD1
V gene: TRBV5-1
CDR3 protein: CASSLYPYRDRGYEQYF
CDR3 DNA: TGCGCCAGCAGCTTATACCCGTACCGGGACAGGGGGTACGAGCAGTACTTC

J gene: TRBJ2-7
clone size: NA
D gene: NA
V gene: TRBV15
CDR3 protein: CATSRDRFAGQTPYEQYF
CDR3 DNA: TGTGCCACCAGCAGAGATCGGTTCGCCGGCCAGACCCCCTACGAGCAGTACTTC

J gene: TRBJ2-1
clone size: NA
D gene: TRBD2
V gene: TRBV7-3
CDR3 protein: CASNAPGGRGNEQFF
CDR3 DNA: TGTGCCAGTAACGCCCCGGGGGGGCGCGGCAATGAGCAGTTCTTC

J gene: TRBJ1-1
clone size: NA
D gene: NA
V gene: TRBV7-8
CDR3 protein: CASSLVRQPNTEAFF
CDR3 DNA: TGTGCCAGCAGCTTAGTAAGGCAGCCGAACACTGAAGCTTTCTTT

J gene: TRBJ2-2
clone size: NA
D gene: NA
V gene: TRBV15
CDR3 protein: CATSRDPAGELFF
CDR3 DNA: TGTGCCACCAGCAGAGATCCGGCCGGGGAGCTGTTTTTT

J gene: TRBJ1-3
clone size: NA
D gene: NA
V gene: TRBV7-2
CDR3 protein: CASTVLSGNTIYF
CDR3 DNA: TGTGCCAGCACCGTACTCTCTGGAAACACCATATATTTT

J gene: TRBJ2-7
clone size: once
D gene: NA
V gene: TRBV28
CDR3 protein: CASKGTGPPEQYF
CDR3 DNA: TGTGCCAGCAAGGGCACGGGGCCTCCCGAGCAGTACTTC

J gene: TRBJ2-7
clone size: NA
D gene: TRBD2
V gene: TRBV5-1
CDR3 protein: CASSSRSGSPYEQYF
CDR3 DNA: TGCGCCAGCAGCTCCCGCAGCGGGAGCCCCTACGAGCAGTACTTC

J gene: TRBJ2-5
clone size: NA
D gene: TRBD2
V gene: TRBV5-1
CDR3 protein: CASSSQLAVQETQYF
CDR3 DNA: TGCGCCAGCAGCTCACAACTAGCGGTCCAAGAGACCCAGTACTTC

J gene: TRBJ2-7
clone size: NA
D gene: TRBD2
V gene: TRBV6-5
CDR3 protein: CASSYSTSGSRGEQYF
CDR3 DNA: TGTGCCAGCAGTTACTCGACTAGCGGGAGCCGGGGAGAGCAGTACTTC

J gene: TRBJ2-7
clone size: NA
D gene: TRBD2
V gene: TRBV5-3
CDR3 protein: CARSAGGYEQYF
CDR3 DNA: TGTGCCAGAAGCGCGGGAGGCTACGAGCAGTACTTC

J gene: TRBJ1-5
clone size: NA
D gene: NA
V gene: TRBV6-6
CDR3 protein: CASSYLAGALSQPQHF
CDR3 DNA: TGTGCCAGCAGTTACCTGGCAGGGGCGCTCTCTCAGCCCCAGCATTTT

J gene: TRBJ1-3
clone size: NA
D gene: NA
V gene: TRBV6-1
CDR3 protein: CASREGSGNTIYF
CDR3 DNA: TGTGCCAGCAGGGAAGGCTCTGGAAACACCATATATTTT

J gene: TRBJ2-4
clone size: NA
D gene: TRBD2
V gene: TRBV6-6
CDR3 protein: CASSWSGRGAKNIQYF
CDR3 DNA: TGTGCCAGCAGTTGGAGCGGGAGGGGGGCCAAAAACATTCAGTACTTC

J gene: TRBJ2-2
clone size: NA
D gene: NA
V gene: TRBV15
CDR3 protein: CATSRERGANTGELFF
CDR3 DNA: TGTGCCACCAGCAGAGAAAGGGGGGCGAACACCGGGGAGCTGTTTTTT

J gene: TRBJ2-2
clone size: NA
D gene: NA
V gene: TRBV18
CDR3 protein: CASSPPWGGKSSGELFF
CDR3 DNA: TGTGCCAGCTCACCCCCTTGGGGCGGGAAGAGTTCCGGGGAGCTGTTTTTT

J gene: TRBJ2-1
clone size: NA
D gene: TRBD2
V gene: TRBV29-1
CDR3 protein: CSVFPILLADGTTSSYNEQFF
CDR3 DNA: TGCAGCGTTTTTCCCATTTTACTAGCGGATGGGACCACTAGCTCCTACAATGAGCAGTTCTTC

J gene: TRBJ1-1
clone size: NA
D gene: NA
V gene: TRBV6-6
CDR3 protein: CASSYSTEREAFF
CDR3 DNA: TGTGCCAGCAGTTACTCGACTGAGAGGGAAGCTTTCTTT

J gene: TRBJ1-3
clone size: NA
D gene: NA
V gene: TRBV2
CDR3 protein: CASKWERGYGNTIYF
CDR3 DNA: TGTGCCAGCAAATGGGAAAGGGGGTATGGAAACACCATATATTTT

J gene: TRBJ2-7
clone size: NA
D gene: TRBD2
V gene: TRBV18
CDR3 protein: CASSPLAGAAYEQYF
CDR3 DNA: TGTGCCAGCTCACCTCTAGCGGGAGCCGCCTACGAGCAGTACTTC

J gene: TRBJ1-4
clone size: once
D gene: NA
V gene: TRBV6-5
CDR3 protein: CASSYRGANEKLFF
CDR3 DNA: TGTGCCAGCAGTTATCGAGGGGCTAATGAAAAACTGTTTTTT

J gene: TRBJ2-1
clone size: NA
D gene: NA
V gene: TRBV4-3
CDR3 protein: CASSQYVSRNNEQFF
CDR3 DNA: TGCGCCAGCAGCCAGTATGTCTCTAGAAACAATGAGCAGTTCTTC

J gene: TRBJ2-7
clone size: once
D gene: NA
V gene: TRBV19
CDR3 protein: CASSISDRDSYEQYF
CDR3 DNA: TGTGCCAGTAGTATAAGTGACAGAGACTCCTACGAGCAGTACTTC

J gene: TRBJ1-3
clone size: NA
D gene: NA
V gene: TRBV30
CDR3 protein: CAGGVGFGNTIYF
CDR3 DNA: TGTGCTGGGGGGGTCGGATTCGGAAACACCATATATTTT

J gene: TRBJ2-3
clone size: NA
D gene: TRBD1
V gene: TRBV27
CDR3 protein: CASSLDRGYTDTQYF
CDR3 DNA: TGTGCCAGCAGTTTAGACAGGGGGTACACAGATACGCAGTATTTT

J gene: TRBJ2-7
clone size: NA
D gene: NA
V gene: TRBV9
CDR3 protein: CASSVAPRDYEQYF
CDR3 DNA: TGTGCCAGCAGCGTAGCGCCGAGGGACTACGAGCAGTACTTC

J gene: TRBJ1-1
clone size: NA
D gene: NA
V gene: TRBV6-5
CDR3 protein: CASSYWAGRNTEAFF
CDR3 DNA: TGTGCCAGCAGTTACTGGGCGGGGAGGAACACTGAAGCTTTCTTT

J gene: TRBJ2-3
clone size: NA
D gene: NA
V gene: TRBV18
CDR3 protein: CASSPGAAHTDTQYF
CDR3 DNA: TGTGCCAGCTCACCGGGGGCCGCACACACAGATACGCAGTATTTT

J gene: TRBJ2-5
clone size: NA
D gene: NA
V gene: TRBV5-1
CDR3 protein: CASSPGVQETQYF
CDR3 DNA: TGCGCCAGCAGCCCTGGCGTCCAAGAGACCCAGTACTTC

J gene: TRBJ1-1
clone size: NA
D gene: TRBD1
V gene: TRBV6-5
CDR3 protein: CASNGQGRWDTEAFF
CDR3 DNA: TGTGCCAGCAACGGACAGGGGCGATGGGACACTGAAGCTTTCTTT

J gene: TRBJ2-3
clone size: NA
D gene: TRBD2
V gene: TRBV18
CDR3 protein: CASSTLAGGPSDTQYF
CDR3 DNA: TGTGCCAGCTCAACCCTAGCGGGAGGGCCCTCAGATACGCAGTATTTT

J gene: TRBJ1-5
clone size: NA
D gene: TRBD1
V gene: TRBV6-1
CDR3 protein: CASSGKDRGNQPQHF
CDR3 DNA: TGTGCCAGCAGTGGAAAGGACAGGGGCAATCAGCCCCAGCATTTT